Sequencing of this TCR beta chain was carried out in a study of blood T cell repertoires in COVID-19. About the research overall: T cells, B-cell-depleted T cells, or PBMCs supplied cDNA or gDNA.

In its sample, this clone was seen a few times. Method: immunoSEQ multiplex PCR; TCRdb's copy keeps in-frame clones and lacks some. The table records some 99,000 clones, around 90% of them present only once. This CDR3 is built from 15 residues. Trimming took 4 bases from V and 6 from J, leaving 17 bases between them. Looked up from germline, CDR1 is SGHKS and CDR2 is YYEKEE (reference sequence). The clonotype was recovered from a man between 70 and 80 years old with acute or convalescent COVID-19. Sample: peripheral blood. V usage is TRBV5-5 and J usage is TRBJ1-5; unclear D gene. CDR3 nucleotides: TGTGCCAGCAGCAGCGGGGTTATGGGGAGTCAGCCCCAGCATTTT. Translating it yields CASSSGVMGSQPQHF. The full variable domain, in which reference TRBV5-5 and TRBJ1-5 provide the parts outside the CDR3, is DAGVTQSPTHLIKTRGQQVTLRCSPISGHKSVSWYQQVLGQGPQFIFQYYEKEERGRGNFPDRFSARQFPNYSSELNVNALLLGDSALYLCASSSGVMGSQPQHFGDGTRLSIL.